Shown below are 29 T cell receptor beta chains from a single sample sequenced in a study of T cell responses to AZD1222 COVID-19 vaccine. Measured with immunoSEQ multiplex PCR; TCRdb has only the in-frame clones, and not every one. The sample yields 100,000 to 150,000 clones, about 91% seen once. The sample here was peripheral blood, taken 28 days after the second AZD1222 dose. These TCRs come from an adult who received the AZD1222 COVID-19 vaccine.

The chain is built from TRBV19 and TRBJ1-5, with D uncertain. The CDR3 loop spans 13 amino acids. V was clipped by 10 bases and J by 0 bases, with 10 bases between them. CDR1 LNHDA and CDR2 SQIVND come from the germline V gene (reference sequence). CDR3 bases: TGTGCCAATATAGAGTATAGCAATCAGCCCCAGCATTTT. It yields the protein CANIEYSNQPQHF.

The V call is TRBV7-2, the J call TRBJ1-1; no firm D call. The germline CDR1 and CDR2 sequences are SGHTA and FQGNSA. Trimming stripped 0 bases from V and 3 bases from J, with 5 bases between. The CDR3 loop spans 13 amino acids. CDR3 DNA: TGTGCCAGCAGCTTAGCGGGGTACACTGAAGCTTTCTTT. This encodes CASSLAGYTEAFF.

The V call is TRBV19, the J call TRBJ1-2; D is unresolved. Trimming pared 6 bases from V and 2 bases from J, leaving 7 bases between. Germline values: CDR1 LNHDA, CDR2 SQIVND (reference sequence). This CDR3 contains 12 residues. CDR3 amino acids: CASRVTNYGYTF. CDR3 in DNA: TGTGCCAGTAGAGTTACGAACTATGGCTACACCTTC.

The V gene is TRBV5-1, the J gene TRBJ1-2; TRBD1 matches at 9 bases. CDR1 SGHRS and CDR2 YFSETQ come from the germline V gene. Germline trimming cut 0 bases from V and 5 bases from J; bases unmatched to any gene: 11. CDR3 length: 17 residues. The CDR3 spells CASSLAGTGTKLYGYTF. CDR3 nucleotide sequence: TGCGCCAGCAGCTTGGCTGGGACAGGGACTAAACTATATGGCTACACCTTC.

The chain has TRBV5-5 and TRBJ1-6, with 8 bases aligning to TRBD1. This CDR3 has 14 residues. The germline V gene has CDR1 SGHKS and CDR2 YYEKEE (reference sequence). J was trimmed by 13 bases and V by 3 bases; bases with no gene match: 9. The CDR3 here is CASSWTGQAEPLHF. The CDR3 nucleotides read TGTGCCAGCAGCTGGACGGGACAGGCAGAGCCCCTCCACTTT.

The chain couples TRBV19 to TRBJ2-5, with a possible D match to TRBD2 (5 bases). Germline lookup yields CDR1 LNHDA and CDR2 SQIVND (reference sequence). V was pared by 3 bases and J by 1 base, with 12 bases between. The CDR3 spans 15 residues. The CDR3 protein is CASSIWAGLQETQYF. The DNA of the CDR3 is TGTGCCAGTAGTATTTGGGCGGGCCTCCAAGAGACCCAGTACTTC. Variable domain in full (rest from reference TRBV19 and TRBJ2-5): DGGITQSPKYLFRKEGQNVTLSCEQNLNHDAMYWYRQDPGQGLRLIYYSQIVNDFQKGDIAEGYSVSREKKESFPLTVTSAQKNPTAFYLCASSIWAGLQETQYFGPGTRLLVL.

Written as DNA, the CDR3 is TGTGCCAGCAGCCAAGTCCGGCGCGACAGCAACTATGGCTACACCTTC. Translating it yields CASSQVRRDSNYGYTF. The rearrangement links TRBV3-1 (or the pseudogene TRBV3-2) to TRBJ1-2; maybe TRBD1 (5 bases). This CDR3 is 16 amino acids long. V lost 1 base, J lost 2 bases, and 14 bases lay in between. CDR1 and CDR2 from the germline V gene are LGHDT and YNNKEL (reference sequence).

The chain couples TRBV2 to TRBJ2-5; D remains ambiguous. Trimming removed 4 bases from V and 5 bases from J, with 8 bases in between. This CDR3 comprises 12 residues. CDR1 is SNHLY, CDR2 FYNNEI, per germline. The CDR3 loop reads CASSVKGETQYF. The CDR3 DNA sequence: TGTGCCAGCAGTGTAAAAGGGGAGACCCAGTACTTC.

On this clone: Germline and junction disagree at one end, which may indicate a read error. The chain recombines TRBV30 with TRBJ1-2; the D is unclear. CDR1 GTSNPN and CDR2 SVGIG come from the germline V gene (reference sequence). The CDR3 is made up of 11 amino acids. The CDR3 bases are TGTGCCTGGAGTGTGGCAGGCCAGAACCACTTC. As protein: CAWSVAGQNHF.

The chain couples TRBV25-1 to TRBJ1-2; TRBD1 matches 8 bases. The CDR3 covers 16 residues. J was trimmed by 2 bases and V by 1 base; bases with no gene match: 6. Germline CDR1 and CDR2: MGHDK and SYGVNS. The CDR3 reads CASSESPGGLNYGYTF. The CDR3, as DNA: TGTGCCAGCAGTGAATCCCCAGGGGGCCTCAACTATGGCTACACCTTC.

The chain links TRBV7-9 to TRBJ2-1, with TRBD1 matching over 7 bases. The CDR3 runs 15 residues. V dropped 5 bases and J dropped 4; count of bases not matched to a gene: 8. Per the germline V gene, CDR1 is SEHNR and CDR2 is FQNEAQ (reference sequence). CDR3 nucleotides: TGTGCCAGCAGCCTCCGGGACAGCCATTACAATGAGCAGTTCTTC. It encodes CASSLRDSHYNEQFF. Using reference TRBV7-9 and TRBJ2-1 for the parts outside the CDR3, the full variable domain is DTGVSQNPRHKITKRGQNVTFRCDPISEHNRLYWYRQTLGQGPEFLTYFQNEAQLEKSRLLSDRFSAERPKGSFSTLEIQRTEQGDSAMYLCASSLRDSHYNEQFFGPGTRLTVL.

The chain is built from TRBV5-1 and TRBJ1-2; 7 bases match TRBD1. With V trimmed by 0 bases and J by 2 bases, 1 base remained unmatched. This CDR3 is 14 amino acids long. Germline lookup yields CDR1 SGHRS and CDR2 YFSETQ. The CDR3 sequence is CASSLEGANYGYTF. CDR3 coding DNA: TGCGCCAGCAGCTTGGAGGGGGCGAACTATGGCTACACCTTC. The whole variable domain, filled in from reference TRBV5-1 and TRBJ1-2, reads KAGVTQTPRYLIKTRGQQVTLSCSPISGHRSVSWYQQTPGQGLQFLFEYFSETQRNKGNFPGRFSGRQFSNSRSEMNVSTLELGDSALYLCASSLEGANYGYTFGSGTRLTVV.

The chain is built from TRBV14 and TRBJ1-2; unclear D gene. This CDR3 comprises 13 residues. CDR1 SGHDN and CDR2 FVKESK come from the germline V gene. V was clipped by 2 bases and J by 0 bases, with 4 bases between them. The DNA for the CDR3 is TGTGCCAGCAGCCAATCCACTAACTATGGCTACACCTTC. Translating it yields CASSQSTNYGYTF.

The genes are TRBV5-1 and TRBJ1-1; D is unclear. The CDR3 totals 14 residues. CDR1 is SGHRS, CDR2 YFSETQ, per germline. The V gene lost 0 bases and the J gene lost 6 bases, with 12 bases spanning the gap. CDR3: CASSLGPLTSEAFF. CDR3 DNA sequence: TGCGCCAGCAGCTTGGGTCCCCTTACATCTGAAGCTTTCTTT.

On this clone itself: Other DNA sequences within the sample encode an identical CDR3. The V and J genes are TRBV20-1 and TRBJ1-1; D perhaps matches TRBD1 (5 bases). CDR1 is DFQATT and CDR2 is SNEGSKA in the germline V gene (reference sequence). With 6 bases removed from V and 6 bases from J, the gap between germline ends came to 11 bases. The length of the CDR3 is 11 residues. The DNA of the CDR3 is TGCAGTGCCAGCAGGGTTTCTGAAGCTTTCTTT. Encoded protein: CSASRVSEAFF.

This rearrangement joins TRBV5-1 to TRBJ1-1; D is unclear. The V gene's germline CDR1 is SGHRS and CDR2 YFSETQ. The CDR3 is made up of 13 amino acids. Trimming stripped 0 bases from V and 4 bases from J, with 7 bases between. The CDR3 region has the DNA TGCGCCAGCAGCTTGGCCAGAGTCACTGAAGCTTTCTTT. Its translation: CASSLARVTEAFF.

Here the CDR3 DNA reads TGTGCCATCACCGGACAGGGTTCTGGAAACACCATATATTTT. Protein product: CAITGQGSGNTIYF. The chain links TRBV10-3 to TRBJ1-3, with 8 positions matching TRBD1. Germline loops: CDR1 ENHRY, CDR2 SYGVKD. V was clipped by 7 bases and J by 1 base; unmatched bases: 3. The CDR3 runs 14 residues.

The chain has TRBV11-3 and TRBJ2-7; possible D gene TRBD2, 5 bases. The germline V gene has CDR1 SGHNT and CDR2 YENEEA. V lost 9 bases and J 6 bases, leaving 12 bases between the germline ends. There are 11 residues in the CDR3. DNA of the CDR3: TGTGCCAGTCCTCCCGAGGGCGAGCAGTACTTC. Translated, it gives CASPPEGEQYF.

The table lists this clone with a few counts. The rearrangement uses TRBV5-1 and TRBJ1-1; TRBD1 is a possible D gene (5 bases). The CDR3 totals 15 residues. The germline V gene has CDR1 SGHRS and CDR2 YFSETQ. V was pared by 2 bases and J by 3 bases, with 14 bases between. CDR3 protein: CASSFRTSGDTEAFF. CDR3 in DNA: TGCGCCAGCAGCTTCCGGACATCTGGGGACACTGAAGCTTTCTTT. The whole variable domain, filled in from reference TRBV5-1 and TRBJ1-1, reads KAGVTQTPRYLIKTRGQQVTLSCSPISGHRSVSWYQQTPGQGLQFLFEYFSETQRNKGNFPGRFSGRQFSNSRSEMNVSTLELGDSALYLCASSFRTSGDTEAFFGQGTRLTVV.

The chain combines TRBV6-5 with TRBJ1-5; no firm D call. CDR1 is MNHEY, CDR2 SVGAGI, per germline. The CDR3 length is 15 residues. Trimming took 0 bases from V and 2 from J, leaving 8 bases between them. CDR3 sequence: CASSYSPEGNQPQHF. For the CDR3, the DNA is TGTGCCAGCAGTTACTCTCCCGAGGGCAATCAGCCCCAGCATTTT.

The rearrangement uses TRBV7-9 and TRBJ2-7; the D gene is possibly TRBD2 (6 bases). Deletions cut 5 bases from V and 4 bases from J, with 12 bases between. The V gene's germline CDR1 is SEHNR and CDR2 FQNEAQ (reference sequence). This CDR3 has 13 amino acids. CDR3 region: CASSDAGTYEQYV. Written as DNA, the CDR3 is TGTGCCAGCAGCGACGCGGGGACTTACGAGCAGTACGTC.

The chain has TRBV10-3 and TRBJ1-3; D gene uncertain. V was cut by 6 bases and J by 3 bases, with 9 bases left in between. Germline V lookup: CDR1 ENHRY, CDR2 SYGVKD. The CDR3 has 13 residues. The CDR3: CAIRGTVGNTIYF. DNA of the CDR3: TGTGCCATCAGAGGAACGGTTGGAAACACCATATATTTT.

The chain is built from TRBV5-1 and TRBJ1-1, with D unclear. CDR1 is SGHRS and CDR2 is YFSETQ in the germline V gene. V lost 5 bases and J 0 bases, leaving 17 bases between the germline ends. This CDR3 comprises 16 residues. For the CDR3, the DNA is TGCGCCAGCAGTAAAGCGGAGGAGGGCTTGAACACTGAAGCTTTCTTT. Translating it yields CASSKAEEGLNTEAFF.

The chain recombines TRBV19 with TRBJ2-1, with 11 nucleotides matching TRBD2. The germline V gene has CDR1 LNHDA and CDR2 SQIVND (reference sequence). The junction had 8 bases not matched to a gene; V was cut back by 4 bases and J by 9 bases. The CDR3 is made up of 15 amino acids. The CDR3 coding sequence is TGTGCCAGTAGTAGTGGTAGCGGGAGGGCCAGTGAGCAGTTCTTC. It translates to CASSSGSGRASEQFF.

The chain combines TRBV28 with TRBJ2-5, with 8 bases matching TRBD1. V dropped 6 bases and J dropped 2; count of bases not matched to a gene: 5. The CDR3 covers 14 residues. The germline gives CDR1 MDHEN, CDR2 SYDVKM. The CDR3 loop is CASSQGDRQETQYF. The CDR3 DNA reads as TGTGCCAGCAGCCAGGGGGACAGGCAAGAGACCCAGTACTTC. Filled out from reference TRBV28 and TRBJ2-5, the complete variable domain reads DVKVTQSSRYLVKRTGEKVFLECVQDMDHENMFWYRQDPGLGLRLIYFSYDVKMKEKGDIPEGYSVSREKKERFSLILESASTNQTSMYLCASSQGDRQETQYFGPGTRLLVL.

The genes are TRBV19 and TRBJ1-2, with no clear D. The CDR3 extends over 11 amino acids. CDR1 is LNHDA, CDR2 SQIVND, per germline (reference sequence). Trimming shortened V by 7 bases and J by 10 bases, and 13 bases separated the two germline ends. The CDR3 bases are TGTGCCAGTAACTCCCGGCAGTCCTACACCTTC. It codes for CASNSRQSYTF.

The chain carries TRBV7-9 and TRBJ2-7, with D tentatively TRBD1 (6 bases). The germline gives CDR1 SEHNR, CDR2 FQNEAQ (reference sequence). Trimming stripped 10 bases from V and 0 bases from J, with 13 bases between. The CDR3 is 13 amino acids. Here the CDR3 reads CAIPNRDSYEQYV. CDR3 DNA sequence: TGTGCCATCCCTAACAGGGACTCCTACGAGCAGTACGTC.

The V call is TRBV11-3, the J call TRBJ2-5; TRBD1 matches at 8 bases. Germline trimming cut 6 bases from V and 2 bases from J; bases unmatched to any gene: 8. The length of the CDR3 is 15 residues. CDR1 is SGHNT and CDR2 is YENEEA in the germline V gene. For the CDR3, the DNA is TGTGCCAGCAGGCTACGACAGGGGCAACAAGAGACCCAGTACTTC. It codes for CASRLRQGQQETQYF.

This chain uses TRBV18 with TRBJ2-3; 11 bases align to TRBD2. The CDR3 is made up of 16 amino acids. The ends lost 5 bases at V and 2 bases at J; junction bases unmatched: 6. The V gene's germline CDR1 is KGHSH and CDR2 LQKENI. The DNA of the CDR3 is TGTGCCAGCTCAGCCCTAGCGGGGGGTACCACAGATACGCAGTATTTT. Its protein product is CASSALAGGTTDTQYF.